This TCR beta chain emerged from a study of identical twins. V was pared by 4 bases and J by 0 bases, with 8 bases of the junction left unmatched. The CDR3 spans 17 residues. CDR1 and CDR2 from the germline V gene are SGHRS and YFSETQ. TCRdb redid the calling of the 5' RACE reads with MiXCR, one entry per CDR3 protein. The sample records 350,000 to 500,000 distinct CDR3 sequences, less than 20% being singletons. Whole-study findings and limits: Weaker excess twin sharing was seen among beta out-of-frame sequences. Fewer insertions were carried by abundant cord blood beta clonotypes, but none was seen in memory repertoires. For zero-insertion analyses, partial confounding could come from invariant MAIT and iNKT cells.

This clonotype was recorded a few times. Its antigen is not known. Healthy Caucasian individuals made up all the donors. The gene calls are TRBV5-1 and TRBJ2-4, with 9 bases lining up with TRBD2. This TCR was sampled from a middle-aged man in good health. The sequencing sample was made of naive T cells sorted from blood. CDR3 sequence reads: CASSHTSGQLAKNIQYF. The CDR3 nucleotides read TGCGCCAGCAGCCACACTAGCGGGCAACTAGCCAAAAACATTCAGTACTTC.